One and the same sample provided the 9 T cell receptor beta chains below, sequenced in a study of blood T cell repertoires in COVID-19 (TCRdb year 2020). The library was produced with the immunoSEQ multiplex PCR assay. What TCRdb holds here is the immuneACCESS table cut down to in-frame rearrangements. Part of the clones is not present; checked against another copy, under half of the missing clones reflect an unresolved V gene, and the others are unexplained. This sample holds over 150,000 clones; roughly four fifths were observed only once. The ten largest account for around 12% of the sample. Sequenced: peripheral blood. These receptors came from an elderly woman with COVID-19, enrolled during active disease.

The V gene is TRBV7-8, the J gene TRBJ2-5; TRBD1 aligns across 9 bases. CDR3 length equals 17 residues. Losses at the gene ends were 5 bases for V and 4 bases for J; bases not matched to a gene: 14. Looked up from germline, CDR1 is SGHVS and CDR2 is FQNEAQ. The CDR3 loop reads CASSPRGRQGVGETQYF. In nucleotides, the CDR3 is TGTGCCAGCAGCCCTCGGGGAAGACAGGGGGTTGGAGAGACCCAGTACTTC.

The CDR3 protein is CSAWTGHGYTF. The CDR3 DNA is TGCAGTGCTTGGACAGGGCATGGCTACACCTTC. The V call is TRBV20-1, the J call TRBJ1-2; 8 nucleotides align to TRBD1. The length of the CDR3 is 11 residues. The V gene's germline CDR1 is DFQATT and CDR2 SNEGSKA (reference sequence). The ends lost 5 bases at V and 6 bases at J; junction bases unmatched: 2.

In this sample, this clone turned up once. The rearrangement uses TRBV5-4 and TRBJ1-3; D not certain. Germline V gene sequence: CDR1 SGHNT, CDR2 YYREEE (reference sequence). Deletions cut 0 bases from V and 4 bases from J, with 5 bases between. The CDR3 extends over 13 amino acids. CDR3 bases: TGTGCCAGCAGCTTGGACAGAGGAAACACCATATATTTT. Encoded protein: CASSLDRGNTIYF.

This clone was seen a few times. This chain uses TRBV5-4 with TRBJ1-2; weak D call: TRBD1 (5 bases). The V end lost 4 bases, the J end lost 0 bases, and 13 bases lay between the germline ends. This CDR3 region has 15 residues. The germline V gene has CDR1 SGHNT and CDR2 YYREEE (reference sequence). The CDR3 here is CASSPGVLPNYGYTF. As DNA, the CDR3 is TGTGCCAGCAGCCCGGGGGTCCTTCCTAACTATGGCTACACCTTC.

This clone turned up a few times. The chain couples TRBV12-3 or TRBV12-4 to TRBJ2-7; 10 bases line up with TRBD2. The length of the CDR3 is 13 residues. V lost 5 bases and J lost 6; bases outside the gene matches: 4. The CDR3 nucleotides are TGTGCCAGCAGTGTTAGCGGGGGGATCGAGCAGTACTTC. It encodes CASSVSGGIEQYF.

The genes are TRBV9 and TRBJ2-1, with 10 bases lining up with TRBD2. CDR1 and CDR2 from the germline V gene are SGDLS and YYNGEE. Germline trimming cut 0 bases from V and 11 bases from J; bases unmatched to any gene: 20. The CDR3 consists of 19 residues. Here the CDR3 reads CASSVGGRLAGHHHAQQFF. Here the CDR3 DNA reads TGTGCCAGCAGCGTAGGAGGCCGACTAGCGGGTCACCACCATGCCCAGCAGTTCTTC. The variable domain in full, with the rest retrieved from reference TRBV9 and TRBJ2-1, is DSGVTQTPKHLITATGQRVTLRCSPRSGDLSVYWYQQSLDQGLQFLIQYYNGEERAKGNILERFSAQQFPDLHSELNLSSLELGDSALYFCASSVGGRLAGHHHAQQFFGPGTRLTVL.

V is TRBV18 and J is TRBJ2-7; the match to TRBD1 covers 9 bases. The CDR3 has 14 residues. Trimming cost V 5 bases and J 2 bases; bases outside gene matches: 4. The V gene's germline CDR1 is KGHSH and CDR2 LQKENI. In DNA form, the CDR3 reads TGTGCCAGCTCATCCCGGGACAGGGCCTACGAGCAGTACTTC. It encodes CASSSRDRAYEQYF.

The chain recombines TRBV18 with TRBJ1-2; 12 bases line up with TRBD1. The CDR3 sequence is 16 residues long. Unmatched junction bases numbered 11, after V lost 6 bases and J lost 6 bases. Germline assignment: CDR1 KGHSH and CDR2 LQKENI. The CDR3, as DNA: TGTGCCAGCTCCTACGCCCCGGGACAGGGGGCTGATGGCTACACCTTC. This codes for CASSYAPGQGADGYTF.

This clone has just a few counts. The chain employs TRBV19 and TRBJ2-1; 8 bases are shared with TRBD2. The CDR3 contains 16 residues. Looked up from germline, CDR1 is LNHDA and CDR2 is SQIVND (reference sequence). V dropped 2 bases and J dropped 7; count of bases not matched to a gene: 10. For the CDR3, the DNA is TGTGCCAGTAGTATAATGACGGGGGGGCTAGTGAATGAGCAGTTCTTC. Translating it yields CASSIMTGGLVNEQFF.